These 4 T cell receptor beta chains were sequenced from one sample in a study of control samples from healthy donors and cancer patients. Assay: immunoSEQ multiplex PCR; the TCRdb copy retains only in-frame clones and omits some. Its table lists around 190,000 clones. The sequenced sample consisted of blood. These receptors came from a woman in her 30s in good health.

The chain links TRBV15 to TRBJ1-5; 7 bases match TRBD1. The junction had 11 bases not matched to a gene; V was cut back by 4 bases and J by 2 bases. The germline V gene has CDR1 LNHNV and CDR2 YYDKDF (reference sequence). The CDR3 spans 17 residues. CDR3 residues: CATSTAKGAPGNQPQHF. The CDR3 DNA reads TGTGCCACCAGCACCGCTAAGGGGGCTCCGGGCAATCAGCCCCAGCATTTT.

The DNA of the CDR3 is TGCGCCAGCAGCCCGGTAGGCTTCCGGGACAATAATCAGCCCCAGCATTTT. It yields the protein CASSPVGFRDNNQPQHF. The V and J genes are TRBV4-1 and TRBJ1-5; a weak D match, TRBD1 (6 bases). Germline V lookup: CDR1 MGHRA, CDR2 YSYEKL. V lost 4 bases and J lost 4, with 20 bases in between. This CDR3 comprises 17 residues.

This chain joins TRBV7-2 and TRBJ1-6, with D possibly being TRBD1 (6 bases). V lost 5 bases, J lost 7 bases, and 15 bases lay in between. Germline V gene data show CDR1 as SGHTA and CDR2 as FQGNSA. The CDR3 runs 15 residues. The CDR3 protein is CASSPQGGLNSPLHF. The CDR3 DNA is TGTGCCAGCAGCCCACAGGGCGGGCTCAATTCACCCCTCCACTTT.

The genes are TRBV4-1 and TRBJ1-5; 10 nucleotides agree with TRBD1. Losses at the gene ends were 0 bases for V and 6 bases for J; bases not matched to a gene: 5. The CDR3 is made up of 16 amino acids. Germline CDR1 is MGHRA and CDR2 is YSYEKL. The CDR3 is CASSQDGQGGAQPQHF. The DNA for the CDR3 is TGCGCCAGCAGCCAAGATGGACAGGGGGGGGCTCAGCCCCAGCATTTT.